This T cell receptor (beta chain) was sequenced in a study of OX40 agonist ivuxolimab in advanced cancers. Overall study context: Ivuxolimab was delivered to patients intravenously every 2 weeks at doses spanning 0.01 to 10 mg/kg. Study results and limitations: The study observed clonal expansion of CD4+ and CD8+ blood T cells by week 6 at 0.1 to 3.0 mg/kg. Those patients achieving a partial response at 0.1-3.0 mg/kg showed among the lowest clonal expansion.

The V gene lost 4 bases and the J gene lost 1 base, with 12 bases spanning the gap. The CDR3 loop spans 15 amino acids. Per germline, CDR1 MNHNS and CDR2 SASEGT. Note on this clone: The antigen remains unidentified.

At cycle 4 day 1, cycle 7 day 1, and baseline, blood was sampled. The protocol was immunoSEQ multiplex PCR, while the TCRdb copy is restricted to in-frame clones and leaves out a portion. The table shows tens of thousands of clones, with 70% to 90% occurring only once. The receptor's source is an adult with an advanced solid tumor such as melanoma, head and neck, liver or kidney cancer. This chain uses TRBV6-1 with TRBJ2-3; D is possibly TRBD2 (6 bases). The source material was CD4+ or CD8+ T cells sorted from blood, sampled in a trial of the OX40 agonist ivuxolimab. The CDR3 DNA sequence: TGTGCCAGCAGTGGAAGACTAGGCGGCACAGATACGCAGTATTTT. As protein: CASSGRLGGTDTQYF.